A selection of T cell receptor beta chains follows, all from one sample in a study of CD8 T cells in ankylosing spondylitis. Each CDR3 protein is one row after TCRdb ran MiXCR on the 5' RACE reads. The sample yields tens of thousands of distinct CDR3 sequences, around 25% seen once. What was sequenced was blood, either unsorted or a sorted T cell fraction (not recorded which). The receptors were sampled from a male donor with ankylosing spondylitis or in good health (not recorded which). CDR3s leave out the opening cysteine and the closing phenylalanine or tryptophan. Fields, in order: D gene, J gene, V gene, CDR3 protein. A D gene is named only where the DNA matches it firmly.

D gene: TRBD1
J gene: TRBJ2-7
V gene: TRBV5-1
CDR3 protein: ASSLISGQGSEQY

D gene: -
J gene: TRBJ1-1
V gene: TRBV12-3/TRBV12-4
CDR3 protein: ASRLRENTEAF

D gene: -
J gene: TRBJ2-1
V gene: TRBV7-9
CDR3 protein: ATAHPDPSYEQF

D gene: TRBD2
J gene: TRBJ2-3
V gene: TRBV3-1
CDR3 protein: ASSLLAGANTDTQY

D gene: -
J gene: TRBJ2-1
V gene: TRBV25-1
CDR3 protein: ASSDKPVTGLLYEQF

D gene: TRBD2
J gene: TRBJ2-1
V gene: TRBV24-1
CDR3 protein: ATSEGTSGSDSQQF

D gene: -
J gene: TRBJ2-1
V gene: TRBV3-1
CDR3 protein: ASSPGYNEQF

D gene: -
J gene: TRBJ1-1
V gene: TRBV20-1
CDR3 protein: SARDLGREVTEAF

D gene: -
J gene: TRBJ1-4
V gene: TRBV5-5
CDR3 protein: ASSLLEDPNEKLF

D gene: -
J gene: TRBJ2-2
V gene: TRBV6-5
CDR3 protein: ASSYWASDTGELF